One sample yielded the 21 T cell receptor beta chains listed below, sequenced in a study of T cells in Graves' hyperthyroidism and ophthalmopathy. The source material, RNA transcripts, was used to amplify TCR beta CDR3 regions. HTBI primers were used for first-round RT-PCR of the TCR CDR3. TCRdb independently ran MiXCR on the multiplex PCR reads; one entry per CDR3 protein. Among more than 300,000 distinct CDR3 sequences listed, 13% to 15% were seen once. The sample taken for sequencing was blood. The receptors derive from a woman between 25 and 40 years old with Graves' ophthalmopathy.

This clonotype occurred many times. The CDR3 spells CASSEPGQGTNEQFF. The CDR3 DNA reads as TGTGCCAGCAGTGAACCGGGACAGGGGACAAATGAGCAGTTCTTC. This chain uses TRBV6-1 with TRBJ2-1; 10 bases are shared with TRBD1. V shed 2 bases and J 7 bases; nucleotides not matched to a gene: 5. This CDR3 comprises 15 residues. Germline CDR1 and CDR2: MNHNS and SASEGT.

The J gene is TRBJ1-6, the V gene TRBV27; D remains ambiguous. V dropped 2 bases and J dropped 9 bases, with 14 bases sitting between them. The CDR3 totals 15 residues. The germline CDR1 and CDR2 sequences are MNHEY and SMNVEV (reference sequence). The CDR3: CASSLGVTRASPLHF. CDR3 DNA: TGTGCCAGCAGTTTAGGTGTCACTCGTGCTTCACCCCTCCACTTT.

The V gene is TRBV20-1, the J gene TRBJ2-1; weak D call: TRBD2 (5 bases). The CDR3 has 14 amino acids. The germline V gene has CDR1 DFQATT and CDR2 SNEGSKA (reference sequence). V lost 6 bases, J lost 0 bases, and 12 bases lay in between. In DNA form, the CDR3 reads TGCAGTGCCATAGCGCCTAGCTCCTACAATGAGCAGTTCTTC. Its translation: CSAIAPSSYNEQFF.

The sample holds a few counts of this clonotype. Given a much more abundant clone one base away, this may be a read error. This sequence joins TRBV28 and TRBJ2-1; D is unresolved. Germline V lookup: CDR1 MDHEN, CDR2 SYDVKM. This CDR3 has 12 amino acids. The DNA for the CDR3 is TGTGCCGGCAGTTTTCCCTACAATGAGCAGTTCTTC. Translation gives CAGSFPYNEQFF.

The V call is TRBV7-6, the J call TRBJ1-4, with 7 bases fitting TRBD1. The CDR3 is 15 residues long. Germline V gene data show CDR1 as SGHVS and CDR2 as FNYEAQ. V was clipped by 5 bases and J by 4 bases; unmatched bases: 7. The CDR3 DNA sequence: TGTGCCAGCAGCCCCCGGACAGGCCTTAATGAAAAACTGTTTTTT. Translated: CASSPRTGLNEKLFF.

This clonotype appeared many times. The chain combines TRBV5-1 with TRBJ2-7, with a tentative D call TRBD1 (6 bases). V was cut by 2 bases and J by 2 bases, with 14 bases left in between. The germline CDR1 and CDR2 sequences are SGHRS and YFSETQ. There are 15 residues in the CDR3. CDR3 loop: CASSLGRGTTYEQYF. CDR3 DNA: TGCGCCAGCAGCTTAGGCAGGGGAACAACCTACGAGCAGTACTTC. Full variable domain (outside the CDR3, taken from reference TRBV5-1 and TRBJ2-7): KAGVTQTPRYLIKTRGQQVTLSCSPISGHRSVSWYQQTPGQGLQFLFEYFSETQRNKGNFPGRFSGRQFSNSRSEMNVSTLELGDSALYLCASSLGRGTTYEQYFGPGTRLTVT.

This clonotype was recorded many times. The chain is built from TRBV6-1 and TRBJ2-1; TRBD2 agrees at 8 bases. V shed 10 bases, J shed 0 bases, and the junction held 8 bases outside the gene matches. Germline-derived CDR1 and CDR2 are MNHNS and SASEGT. This CDR3 region has 15 residues. The CDR3 DNA reads as TGTGCCACCATGGGTAGCGGGGTCTCCTACAATGAGCAGTTCTTC. This translates into CATMGSGVSYNEQFF.

The V gene is TRBV7-9, the J gene TRBJ1-1; D gene ambiguous. The CDR3 consists of 12 residues. Germline CDR1 and CDR2: SEHNR and FQNEAQ (reference sequence). Trimming pared 5 bases from V and 3 bases from J, leaving 7 bases between. The CDR3 DNA reads TGTGCCAGCAGCCCTAGAGACACTGAAGCTTTCTTT. Translation: CASSPRDTEAFF.

This clonotype has a count of ten or more. This chain links TRBV11-2 with TRBJ2-2; D call uncertain. The CDR3 totals 14 residues. Germline V gives CDR1 SGHAT, CDR2 FQNNGV. V lost 2 bases and J lost 1, with 5 bases in between. CDR3 DNA: TGTGCCAGCAGCTTAAACGGGAACACCGGGGAGCTGTTTTTT. This codes for CASSLNGNTGELFF.

CDR3 region: CASSALTGRPGNTIYF. Written as DNA, the CDR3 is TGTGCCAGCAGCGCTTTGACTGGCCGACCAGGAAACACCATATATTTT. V is TRBV9 and J is TRBJ1-3; D is ambiguous. The CDR3 is 16 amino acids. Germline V gene data show CDR1 as SGDLS and CDR2 as YYNGEE. V was shortened by 3 bases and J by 4 bases, with 17 bases between the two germline ends. The variable domain in full, completed from reference TRBV9 and TRBJ1-3, reads DSGVTQTPKHLITATGQRVTLRCSPRSGDLSVYWYQQSLDQGLQFLIQYYNGEERAKGNILERFSAQQFPDLHSELNLSSLELGDSALYFCASSALTGRPGNTIYFGEGSWLTVV.

This clonotype was counted ten times or more. The chain links TRBV3-1 to TRBJ2-7; no definite D call. The CDR3 spans 14 residues. Trimming shortened V by 1 base and J by 0 bases, and 7 bases separated the two germline ends. Germline values: CDR1 LGHDT, CDR2 YNNKEL (reference sequence). CDR3 in amino acids: CASSQVYSSYEQYF. The CDR3, as DNA: TGTGCCAGCAGCCAAGTGTACAGCTCCTACGAGCAGTACTTC.

This clonotype has only a few counts. The chain links TRBV10-2 to TRBJ2-3; D remains unclear. CDR3 length: 15 residues. Trimming stripped 0 bases from V and 8 bases from J, with 15 bases between. Germline assignment: CDR1 WSHSY and CDR2 SAAADI. This CDR3 reads CASSESGGSTGTQYF. The CDR3 DNA follows: TGCGCCAGCAGTGAGTCGGGCGGTTCCACGGGTACGCAGTATTTT.

This clonotype was recorded at least ten times. The chain recombines TRBV3-1 with TRBJ2-7; a possible D gene is TRBD1 (6 bases). V lost 0 bases to trimming and J lost 6 bases, with 18 bases between them. The CDR3 spans 16 residues. Germline loops: CDR1 LGHDT, CDR2 YNNKEL (reference sequence). The CDR3 DNA reads TGTGCCAGCAGCCAAGATCCTCCAGGGGTTCCCGGCGAGCAGTACTTC. It yields the protein CASSQDPPGVPGEQYF.

The chain has TRBV6-1 and TRBJ2-7; the D is unclear. CDR1 and CDR2 from the germline V gene are MNHNS and SASEGT. Trimming stripped 3 bases from V and 6 bases from J, with 12 bases between. The CDR3 has 13 residues. In DNA form, the CDR3 reads TGTGCCAGCAGTGAGGTACGAGCATCCGAGCAGTACTTC. As protein: CASSEVRASEQYF.

This clonotype was observed at least ten times. This chain uses TRBV7-6 with TRBJ2-2, with a weak D call TRBD1 (6 bases). Germline V gives CDR1 SGHVS, CDR2 FNYEAQ. This CDR3 spans 17 amino acids. Trimming stripped 4 bases from V and 0 bases from J, with 15 bases between. The CDR3 is CASSSGQLGANTGELFF. The CDR3 bases are TGTGCCAGCAGCTCGGGACAATTGGGTGCGAACACCGGGGAGCTGTTTTTT.

This clonotype was picked up many times. V gene TRBV2 combines with J gene TRBJ2-3; 8 nucleotides align to TRBD2. Losses at the gene ends were 6 bases for V and 4 bases for J; bases not matched to a gene: 15. The germline gives CDR1 SNHLY, CDR2 FYNNEI. The length of the CDR3 is 17 residues. The CDR3 protein is CASSPNGNGGASDTQYF. CDR3 nucleotide sequence: TGTGCCAGCAGCCCAAACGGTAACGGGGGGGCATCAGATACGCAGTATTTT.

At least ten counts were recorded for this clonotype. V usage is TRBV2 and J usage is TRBJ1-1, with TRBD1 identical over 12 bases. CDR1 is SNHLY, CDR2 FYNNEI, per germline. The CDR3 covers 16 residues. After removal of 6 bases from V and 2 bases from J, the junction contained 7 bases not matched to a gene. The CDR3 protein is CASRSGTGGLNTEAFF. The CDR3 DNA reads TGTGCCAGCAGGTCAGGGACAGGGGGCTTAAACACTGAAGCTTTCTTT.

This clonotype was picked up a small number of times. This chain joins TRBV24-1 and TRBJ2-6, with D maybe TRBD2 (5 bases). This CDR3 is 19 amino acids long. The germline CDR1 and CDR2 sequences are KGHDR and SFDVKD. Trimming pared 3 bases from V and 0 bases from J, leaving 17 bases between. The CDR3 DNA sequence: TGTGCCACCAGTGATCGGACTTGGACGGGAAGCTCTGGGGCCAACGTCCTGACTTTC. Encoded protein: CATSDRTWTGSSGANVLTF.

This clonotype was observed a few times. The genes are TRBV5-1 and TRBJ1-2, with D unclear. The CDR3 totals 12 residues. Germline assignment: CDR1 SGHRS and CDR2 YFSETQ. Trimming took off 3 bases at V and 6 bases at J, with 9 bases between the two ends. CDR3 nucleotide sequence: TGCGCCAGCAGCTCCCGACCGAATGGCTACACCTTC. This sequence encodes CASSSRPNGYTF.

This clonotype occurred many times. The J gene is TRBJ1-5, the V gene TRBV6-1, with D maybe TRBD1 (6 bases). The germline V gene encodes CDR1 MNHNS and CDR2 SASEGT. V lost 2 bases and J lost 2, with 16 bases in between. This CDR3 region has 17 residues. The CDR3 here is CASSETINRDGNQPQHF. As DNA, the CDR3 is TGTGCCAGCAGTGAAACAATCAACAGGGATGGCAATCAGCCCCAGCATTTT.

This clonotype has a count of ten or more. The rearrangement joins TRBV14 to TRBJ2-1; the match to TRBD1 covers 8 bases. CDR3 length: 16 amino acids. The germline CDR1 and CDR2 sequences are SGHDN and FVKESK. V lost 4 bases to trimming and J lost 0 bases; unmatched junction nucleotides: 5. CDR3 DNA sequence: TGTGCCAGCAGCCGACGGACAGGGCTCTCCTACAATGAGCAGTTCTTC. It yields the protein CASSRRTGLSYNEQFF.